This passage covers 6 T cell receptor beta chains from one sample sequenced in a study of blood T cell repertoires in COVID-19. Assay: immunoSEQ multiplex PCR; the TCRdb copy retains only in-frame clones and omits some. The table has about 210,000 clones, 80% seen once. The sample was peripheral blood. The origin of the receptors is a woman between 65 and 79 years old with acute or convalescent COVID-19.

This chain uses TRBV5-1 with TRBJ2-2; 7 nucleotides align to TRBD1. CDR3 length: 15 residues. Germline assignment: CDR1 SGHRS and CDR2 YFSETQ. V shed 2 bases and J 7 bases; nucleotides not matched to a gene: 8. The CDR3 protein is CASSFGTARDGELFF. The CDR3 DNA reads TGCGCCAGCAGCTTCGGGACAGCTCGTGACGGGGAGCTGTTTTTT.

The chain links TRBV9 to TRBJ2-3; 7 positions agree with TRBD2. V shed 0 bases and J 14 bases; nucleotides not matched to a gene: 12. The CDR3 runs to 14 residues. CDR1 is SGDLS, CDR2 YYNGEE, per germline. CDR3 sequence reads: CASSVEDRGGQLYF. The CDR3 DNA reads as TGTGCCAGCAGCGTAGAAGATCGGGGAGGGCAGTTGTATTTT.

This chain uses TRBV6-1 with TRBJ2-7; the D is unclear. Germline CDR1 MNHNS, CDR2 SASEGT. CDR3 length equals 14 residues. Trimming took 2 bases from V and 2 from J, leaving 10 bases between them. The CDR3 reads CASSEKRFPYEQYF. The CDR3, as DNA: TGTGCCAGCAGTGAAAAGAGGTTTCCCTACGAGCAGTACTTC.

The V and J genes are TRBV18 and TRBJ1-4, with 12 bases matching TRBD1. V dropped 4 bases and J dropped 8; count of bases not matched to a gene: 2. The CDR3 runs 14 residues. Germline CDR1 reads KGHSH; CDR2 reads LQKENI. This chain's CDR3 is CASSRGQGAEKLFF. The DNA of the CDR3 is TGTGCCAGCTCACGGGGACAGGGGGCCGAAAAACTGTTTTTT.

The rearrangement joins TRBV6-5 to TRBJ2-1, with 9 bases fitting TRBD1. CDR3 length: 14 residues. Germline V gene lookup returns CDR1 MNHEY and CDR2 SVGAGI. V shed 11 bases and J 8 bases; nucleotides not matched to a gene: 13. The CDR3 sequence is CAAFGTGWQDEQFF. The CDR3 DNA reads as TGTGCCGCATTCGGGACAGGGTGGCAGGATGAGCAGTTCTTC.

The V call is TRBV19, the J call TRBJ1-4, with D possibly TRBD1 on 6 matching bases. V lost 8 bases, J lost 5 bases, and 9 bases lay in between. The length of the CDR3 is 12 residues. Looked up from germline, CDR1 is LNHDA and CDR2 is SQIVND (reference sequence). The CDR3 nucleotides are TGTGCCAGTTCAGGGGAAAATGAAAAACTGTTTTTT. Translating it yields CASSGENEKLFF.